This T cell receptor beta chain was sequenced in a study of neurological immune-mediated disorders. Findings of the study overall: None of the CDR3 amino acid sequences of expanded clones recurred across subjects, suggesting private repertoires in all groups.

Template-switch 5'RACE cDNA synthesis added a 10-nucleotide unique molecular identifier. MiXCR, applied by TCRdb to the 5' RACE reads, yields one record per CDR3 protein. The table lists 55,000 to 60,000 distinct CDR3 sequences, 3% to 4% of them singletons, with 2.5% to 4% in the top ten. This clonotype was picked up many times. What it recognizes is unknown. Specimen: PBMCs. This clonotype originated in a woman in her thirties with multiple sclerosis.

The CDR3 region is CASSSHETQYF. For the CDR3, the DNA is TGTGCCAGCAGTTCCCACGAGACCCAGTACTTC. The genes are TRBV12-3 or TRBV12-4 and TRBJ2-5; D gene unclear. The CDR3 is 11 amino acids. Trimming pared 4 bases from V and 5 bases from J, leaving 5 bases between.